This T cell receptor (beta chain) was documented in a study of T cell responses to AZD1222 COVID-19 vaccine. CDR1 SGHRS and CDR2 YFSETQ come from the germline V gene. Trimming took off 2 bases at V and 5 bases at J, with 10 bases between the two ends. The CDR3 contains 13 residues. General study points: Possibly, clonal diversity was underestimated; donors were largely white British and included more females.

Profiled with immunoSEQ multiplex PCR; TCRdb holds only in-frame clones, not every one. This table has 140,000 to 150,000 clones, around 92% appearing once. As regards this clone: No antigen is known for it.

This TCR was recovered from an adult who had recovered from COVID-19. J is TRBJ2-5 and V is TRBV5-1; D gene ambiguous. The specimen comprised peripheral blood, sampled after recovery from COVID-19. In DNA form, the CDR3 reads TGCGCCAGCAGCTTTATATCGTCGGAGACCCAGTACTTC. As protein: CASSFISSETQYF.